This TCR beta chain came from a study of beta chain features in type 1 diabetes. Study-level information: Across all samples, over 85 million sorted cells were examined. Findings and caveats of the study: Insertion counts at VDJ junctions were lower in type 1 diabetes patients, who also showed more deletions there. Healthy donors had naive, central memory and Treg TCRB repertoires that appeared less similar than those seen among patients.

The authors reverse transcribed all of the isolated RNA, so sequencing captured expressed TCRB transcripts. Profiling relied on immunoSEQ multiplex PCR, and the TCRdb table lists in-frame clones only, not all of them. The sample shows under 400,000 clones, roughly 13% of them seen only once. The CDR3 consists of 15 residues. The trim removed 0 bases at V and 1 base at J, leaving 3 bases unmatched. The V gene's germline CDR1 is SGHNT and CDR2 YYREEE (reference sequence). Purity above 95% was achieved in all sorted populations. This clone showed up just a few times. Its specificity is not known. The rearrangement links TRBV5-4 to TRBJ1-2; 7 bases line up with TRBD1. This receptor was obtained from a man aged 18-30 years in good health. Sequencing was performed on naive CD4+ T cells from blood. The DNA of the CDR3 is TGTGCCAGCAGCTTGGGTGGGACAGTTAACTATGGCTACACCTTC. Translating it yields CASSLGGTVNYGYTF. The variable domain in full, completed from reference TRBV5-4 and TRBJ1-2, reads ETGVTQSPTHLIKTRGQQVTLRCSSQSGHNTVSWYQQALGQGPQFIFQYYREEENGRGNFPPRFSGLQFPNYSSELNVNALELDDSALYLCASSLGGTVNYGYTFGSGTRLTVV.